Below, 28 T cell receptor beta chains from the same sample are listed, as sequenced in a study of T cell changes during pregnancy in multiple sclerosis. TCRdb keeps only in-frame clones here, not all; method: immunoSEQ multiplex PCR. The profile shows approximately 40,000 clones, approximately 90% of them singletons. The sample in question was CD4+ T cells from peripheral blood mononuclear cells, obtained in the third trimester of pregnancy. These TCRs come from a female donor in good health, enrolled as a control in a pregnancy study.

V usage is TRBV4-2 and J usage is TRBJ2-3, with TRBD2 matching over 13 bases. Per the germline V gene, CDR1 is LGHNA and CDR2 is YNFKEQ. V lost 1 base to trimming and J lost 3 bases; unmatched junction nucleotides: 7. There are 18 residues in the CDR3. Written as DNA, the CDR3 is TGTGCCAGCAGCCAAGGCTATGGGACTAGCGGGATTACAGATACGCAGTATTTT. Amino acids: CASSQGYGTSGITDTQYF.

The chain combines TRBV2 with TRBJ2-5; 7 nucleotides line up with TRBD1. The CDR3 consists of 14 residues. CDR1 is SNHLY and CDR2 is FYNNEI in the germline V gene. The trim removed 6 bases at V and 2 bases at J, leaving 6 bases unmatched. This chain's CDR3 is CASRGSGGQETQYF. Here the CDR3 DNA reads TGTGCCAGCAGAGGTTCAGGGGGACAAGAGACCCAGTACTTC.

The rearrangement joins TRBV7-2 to TRBJ2-5; 8 bases align to TRBD2. CDR1 is SGHTA and CDR2 is FQGNSA in the germline V gene. There are 15 residues in the CDR3. Trimming at V came to 5 bases and at J to 2 bases, leaving 7 bases not matched to a gene. The CDR3, as DNA: TGTGCCAGCAGCAAACAACTAGCGGAACAAGAGACCCAGTACTTC. Translated, it gives CASSKQLAEQETQYF.

The rearrangement links TRBV14 to TRBJ1-1; weak D call: TRBD1 (5 bases). Germline CDR1 SGHDN, CDR2 FVKESK. CDR3 length: 15 amino acids. V gave up 4 bases and J gave up 0 bases, with 12 bases separating them. Here the CDR3 DNA reads TGTGCCAGCAGCCGATCCGGGACTGTGAACACTGAAGCTTTCTTT. Its protein product is CASSRSGTVNTEAFF.

This rearrangement joins TRBV10-3 to TRBJ2-1, with 11 bases aligning to TRBD2. The CDR3 runs to 16 residues. CDR1 is ENHRY, CDR2 SYGVKD, per germline. V was pared by 4 bases and J by 5 bases, with 7 bases of the junction left unmatched. The DNA of the CDR3 is TGTGCCATCAGTGGATTGCTAGCGGGGGGTAACAATGAGCAGTTCTTC. It codes for CAISGLLAGGNNEQFF.

The chain combines TRBV18 with TRBJ2-2; 8 nucleotides align to TRBD1. V shed 6 bases and J 7 bases; nucleotides not matched to a gene: 7. This CDR3 has 14 residues. CDR1 is KGHSH and CDR2 is LQKENI in the germline V gene. The CDR3 spells CASSPGQESGELFF. For the CDR3, the DNA is TGTGCCAGCTCTCCGGGACAGGAGAGCGGGGAGCTGTTTTTT.

This chain connects TRBV18 to TRBJ1-2; D might be TRBD1 (5 bases). The CDR3 runs to 14 residues. V lost 2 bases and J lost 4, with 11 bases in between. Germline lookup yields CDR1 KGHSH and CDR2 LQKENI. CDR3 DNA: TGTGCCAGCTCACCAGGGGCAGGCCTCTATGGCTACACCTTC. This codes for CASSPGAGLYGYTF.

The chain combines TRBV19 with TRBJ2-7, with 10 bases that match TRBD1. The trim removed 9 bases at V and 2 bases at J, leaving 10 bases unmatched. CDR3 length equals 15 residues. The germline V gene has CDR1 LNHDA and CDR2 SQIVND (reference sequence). The CDR3 loop reads CASSFRTGGAYEQYF. Written as DNA, the CDR3 is TGTGCCAGCTCTTTTCGGACAGGGGGAGCCTACGAGCAGTACTTC.

The V call is TRBV7-3, the J call TRBJ1-4; 7 bases fit TRBD1. There are 11 residues in the CDR3. Germline V lookup: CDR1 SGHTA, CDR2 FQGTGA. Trimming removed 4 bases from V and 13 bases from J; junction bases left unmatched: 3. CDR3 bases: TGTGCCAGCAGCTGCCCAGGGGGACTGTTTTTT. Amino acid sequence: CASSCPGGLFF.

The V call is TRBV5-1, the J call TRBJ2-1; 9 positions agree with TRBD1. This CDR3 contains 16 residues. CDR1 and CDR2 from the germline V gene are SGHRS and YFSETQ. Trimming took 0 bases from V and 7 from J; bases not matched to a gene: 8. As DNA, the CDR3 is TGCGCCAGCAGCTTGGTGGGACAGGGAAGTAGTAATGAGCAGTTCTTC. Residues: CASSLVGQGSSNEQFF.

This rearrangement joins TRBV5-6 to TRBJ1-1; 7 nucleotides align to TRBD1. The junction had 13 bases not matched to a gene; V was cut back by 4 bases and J by 4 bases. This CDR3 has 16 residues. Germline lookup yields CDR1 SGHDT and CDR2 YYEEEE. DNA of the CDR3: TGTGCCAGCAGCCATCCGACAGGGATATTTGTCACTGAAGCTTTCTTT. Translated: CASSHPTGIFVTEAFF.

V and J are TRBV20-1 and TRBJ1-4; possible D gene TRBD1, 5 bases. The CDR3 has 11 residues. Germline values: CDR1 DFQATT, CDR2 SNEGSKA (reference sequence). CDR3 amino acids: CSGTGVEKLFF. The CDR3 DNA is TGCAGCGGCACGGGGGTCGAAAAACTGTTTTTT.

In nucleotides, the CDR3 is TGTGCCAGCAGCCCGAACAGGGGCGAGCAGTACTTC. It yields the protein CASSPNRGEQYF. V is TRBV7-9 and J is TRBJ2-7; 7 bases are a match to TRBD1. J lost 6 bases, V lost 5 bases, and 4 bases had no gene match. The V gene's germline CDR1 is SEHNR and CDR2 FQNEAQ (reference sequence). The length of the CDR3 is 12 residues.

The CDR3 DNA reads TGCGCCAGCGGACCCGGGGGATTTGGCTACGAGCAGTACTTC. This encodes CASGPGGFGYEQYF. The chain combines TRBV5-1 with TRBJ2-7; a weak D match, TRBD2 (6 bases). CDR3 length: 14 residues. V shed 7 bases and J shed 3 bases, with 17 bases lying between them. Per germline, CDR1 SGHRS and CDR2 YFSETQ.

The chain recombines TRBV7-2 with TRBJ1-2, with D tentatively TRBD1 (5 bases). Looked up from germline, CDR1 is SGHTA and CDR2 is FQGNSA. V was cut by 3 bases and J by 5 bases, with 19 bases left in between. The CDR3 consists of 16 residues. CDR3 residues: CASSFWGGNSEYGYTF. CDR3 coding DNA: TGTGCCAGCAGCTTTTGGGGGGGGAACAGCGAATATGGCTACACCTTC.

The chain links TRBV5-8 to TRBJ2-6, with D possibly TRBD1 on 5 matching bases. V was clipped by 0 bases and J by 0 bases, with 13 bases between them. Germline V CDR1 and CDR2: SGHTS, YDEGEE. The length of the CDR3 is 18 residues. CDR3 amino acids: CASSLAAGWGSGANVLTF. CDR3 bases: TGTGCCAGCAGCTTGGCGGCAGGGTGGGGCTCTGGGGCCAACGTCCTGACTTTC.

The chain has TRBV29-1 and TRBJ2-7; a possible D gene is TRBD2 (6 bases). The CDR3 consists of 17 residues. Deletions cut 4 bases from V and 0 bases from J, with 22 bases between. Germline values: CDR1 SQVTM, CDR2 ANQGSEA. DNA for the CDR3: TGCAGCGTTGTCGGGTTAAGTGGGACTGCGAGCTCCTACGAGCAGTACTTC. Protein sequence: CSVVGLSGTASSYEQYF.

The J gene is TRBJ2-1, the V gene TRBV7-2, with 11 bases identical to TRBD2. CDR1 and CDR2 (germline): SGHTA, FQGNSA. The CDR3 has 17 amino acids. With V trimmed by 7 bases and J by 3 bases, 11 bases remained unmatched. The CDR3 region has the DNA TGTGCCAGCATCCATACTAGCGGGAGTTCCTTCTACAATGAGCAGTTCTTC. It is translated as CASIHTSGSSFYNEQFF. Full variable domain (remainder filled in from reference TRBV7-2 and TRBJ2-1): GAGVSQSPSNKVTEKGKDVELRCDPISGHTALYWYRQSLGQGLEFLIYFQGNSAPDKSGLPSDRFSAERTGGSVSTLTIQRTQQEDSAVYLCASIHTSGSSFYNEQFFGPGTRLTVL.

CDR3 in DNA: TGTGCCAGCAGCTTCACTGAGGGACAGATTGGGGATGAGCAGTTCTTC. The encoded protein is CASSFTEGQIGDEQFF. The J gene is TRBJ2-1, the V gene TRBV9; TRBD1 matches at 7 bases. The CDR3 runs to 16 residues. V trimming: 4 bases; J trimming: 8 bases; junction bases outside the gene matches: 15. In germline, CDR1 is SGDLS, CDR2 YYNGEE.

The CDR3 DNA follows: TGTGCCAGCAGCCCGGGGAGCTTGAACGTAGGGGGCTACACCTTC. Translating gives CASSPGSLNVGGYTF. This chain joins TRBV7-2 and TRBJ1-2, with D unresolved. Between the trimmed V and J ends, which lost 5 bases and 8 bases, there was a span of 21 bases. CDR3 length: 15 residues. CDR1 and CDR2 from the germline V gene are SGHTA and FQGNSA.

The chain is built from TRBV6-6 and TRBJ2-7; D might be TRBD2 (6 bases). The germline gives CDR1 MNHNY, CDR2 SVGAGI (reference sequence). The CDR3 has 15 amino acids. The V end was cut by 7 bases, the J end by 2 bases, with 18 bases between. Here the CDR3 DNA reads TGTGCCAGCACCCCTCGGGGGATGGGAACCTACGAGCAGTACTTC. As protein: CASTPRGMGTYEQYF.

The V gene is TRBV6-6, the J gene TRBJ2-1; TRBD2 agrees at 9 bases. The ends lost 6 bases at V and 2 bases at J; junction bases unmatched: 5. The CDR3 covers 15 residues. Germline V gene data show CDR1 as MNHNY and CDR2 as SVGAGI (reference sequence). The CDR3 reads CASRTSGGTYNEQFF. The DNA for the CDR3 is TGTGCCAGCAGGACAAGCGGGGGGACCTACAATGAGCAGTTCTTC.

The chain links TRBV5-1 to TRBJ2-3, with D hard to call. The CDR3 spans 13 residues. V lost 1 base and J lost 6, with 9 bases in between. Germline V gene lookup returns CDR1 SGHRS and CDR2 YFSETQ. CDR3 sequence (DNA): TGCGCCAGCAGCTTGTATTCGGTGGATACGCAGTATTTT. It translates to CASSLYSVDTQYF.

This rearrangement joins TRBV7-8 to TRBJ2-7; D may be TRBD1 (6 bases). The CDR3 consists of 17 residues. Trimming left V 5 bases short and J 0 bases short, with 20 bases between. Per the germline V gene, CDR1 is SGHVS and CDR2 is FQNEAQ. The CDR3 DNA reads as TGTGCCAGCAGCCCTCTTAACAGACAGGCGAGCTCCTACGAGCAGTACTTC. The encoded protein is CASSPLNRQASSYEQYF.

The chain combines TRBV7-2 with TRBJ2-7; 9 bases fit TRBD1. The CDR3 has 16 residues. CDR1 is SGHTA and CDR2 is FQGNSA in the germline V gene. V was clipped by 2 bases and J by 4 bases; unmatched bases: 9. The CDR3 coding sequence is TGTGCCAGCAGCTTATACCGGTCGGGACAGGGATACGAGCAGTACTTC. Translated, it gives CASSLYRSGQGYEQYF.

This clone has a single count. The chain joins TRBV14 to TRBJ2-5, with 7 bases that match TRBD1. Germline CDR1 reads SGHDN; CDR2 reads FVKESK. This CDR3 is built from 15 residues. V lost 1 base, J lost 7 bases, and 9 bases stayed unmatched. The CDR3 reads CASSQVVGGMGTQYF. For the CDR3, the DNA is TGTGCCAGCAGCCAAGTTGTAGGGGGCATGGGGACCCAGTACTTC.

The V and J genes are TRBV6-5 and TRBJ2-7, with 7 bases that match TRBD1. Unmatched junction bases numbered 4, after V lost 6 bases and J lost 2 bases. The CDR3 contains 13 residues. Germline V lookup: CDR1 MNHEY, CDR2 SVGAGI. The CDR3 loop is CASSRGQTYEQYF. As DNA, the CDR3 is TGTGCCAGCAGCCGGGGACAGACCTACGAGCAGTACTTC.

The chain recombines TRBV18 with TRBJ1-1, with 10 bases matching TRBD1. The ends lost 6 bases at V and 5 bases at J; junction bases unmatched: 6. The germline CDR1 and CDR2 sequences are KGHSH and LQKENI. This CDR3 has 14 amino acids. For the CDR3, the DNA is TGTGCCAGCTCCCGGGACAGGGGAGAGACTGAAGCTTTCTTT. It is translated as CASSRDRGETEAFF.